This TCR beta chain appears in the sequencing data of a study of Graves' ophthalmopathy and Graves' hyperthyroidism. RNA transcripts were the template, and TCR beta CDR3 regions were amplified from them. HTBI primers primed a first-round RT-PCR, and a second-round multiplex PCR followed. MiXCR was run by TCRdb on the multiplex PCR reads, yielding one entry per CDR3 protein. The sample includes more than 550,000 distinct CDR3 sequences, more than 40% of them seen just once. Moderate-to-severe activity, CAS ≥3, NOSPECS ≥4 and duration under 3 months were recorded for donors with ophthalmopathy. It was on clinical symptoms, serum thyroxine, TRAb, thyroid ultrasound and orbital computed tomography that diagnosis relied. The receptor was isolated from an adult man with Graves' ophthalmopathy. The sequencing sample was made of peripheral blood.

Here the CDR3 reads CSVRTGELFF. The CDR3, as DNA: TGCAGCGTCAGGACAGGGGAGCTGTTTTTT. The gene calls are TRBV29-1 and TRBJ2-2, with TRBD1 as a possible D gene (5 bases). CDR1 is SQVTM, CDR2 ANQGSEA, per germline. CDR3 length: 10 residues. Trimming cost V 6 bases and J 8 bases, with 7 bases left between them.